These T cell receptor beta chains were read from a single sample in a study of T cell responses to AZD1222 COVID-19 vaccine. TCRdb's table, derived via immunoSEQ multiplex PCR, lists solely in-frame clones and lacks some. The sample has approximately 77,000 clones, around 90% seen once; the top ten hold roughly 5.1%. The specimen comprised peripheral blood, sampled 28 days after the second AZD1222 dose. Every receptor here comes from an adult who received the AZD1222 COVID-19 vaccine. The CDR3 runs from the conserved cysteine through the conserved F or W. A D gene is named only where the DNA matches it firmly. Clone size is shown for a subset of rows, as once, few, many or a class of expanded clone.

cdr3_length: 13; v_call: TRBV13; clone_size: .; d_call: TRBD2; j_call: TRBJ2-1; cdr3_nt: TGTGCCAGCAGTCGTGGACTAGACAATGAGCAGTTCTTC; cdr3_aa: CASSRGLDNEQFF
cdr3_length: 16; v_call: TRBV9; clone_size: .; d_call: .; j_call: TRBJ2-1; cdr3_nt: TGTGCCAGCAGCGGCCAGCCGACTGGGGCGGGCGATGAGCAGTTCTTC; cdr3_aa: CASSGQPTGAGDEQFF
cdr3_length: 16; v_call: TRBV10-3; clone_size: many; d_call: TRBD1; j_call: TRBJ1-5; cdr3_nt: TGTGCCATCAGTGAAACGGGACAGGAAAGCAATCAGCCCCAGCATTTT; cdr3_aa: CAISETGQESNQPQHF
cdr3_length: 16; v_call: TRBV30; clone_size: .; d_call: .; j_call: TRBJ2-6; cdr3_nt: TGTGCCTGGAGTGGCCGACGGGCCTCTGGGGCCAACGTCCTGACTTTC; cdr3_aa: CAWSGRRASGANVLTF
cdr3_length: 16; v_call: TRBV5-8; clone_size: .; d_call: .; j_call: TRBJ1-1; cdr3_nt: TGTGCCAGCAGCCAGGAACCGGGAACGATGAACACTGAAGCTTTCTTT; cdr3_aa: CASSQEPGTMNTEAFF
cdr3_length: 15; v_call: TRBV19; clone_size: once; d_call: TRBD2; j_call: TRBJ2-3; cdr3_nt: TGTGCCAGTAGTATAAGGACTAGCGGGGGAGATACGCAGTATTTT; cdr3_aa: CASSIRTSGGDTQYF
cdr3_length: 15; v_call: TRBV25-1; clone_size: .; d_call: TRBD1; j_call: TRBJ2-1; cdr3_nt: TGTGCCAGCTCTGTCGGACAGGGGTCCTACAATGAGCAGTTCTTC; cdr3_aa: CASSVGQGSYNEQFF
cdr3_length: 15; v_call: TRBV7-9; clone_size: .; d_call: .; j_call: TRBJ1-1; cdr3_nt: TGTGCCAGCAGCATAAGACAGCCATTTAACACTGAAGCTTTCTTT; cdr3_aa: CASSIRQPFNTEAFF
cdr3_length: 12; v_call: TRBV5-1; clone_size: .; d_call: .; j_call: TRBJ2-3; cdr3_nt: TGCGCCAGCAGCCAGGCAGGAGATACGCAGTATTTT; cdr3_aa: CASSQAGDTQYF
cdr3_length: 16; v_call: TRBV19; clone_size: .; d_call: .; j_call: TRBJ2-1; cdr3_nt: TGTGCCAGTAGTTGGGACCGACTCAAAGGAGACAATGAGCAGTTCTTC; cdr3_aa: CASSWDRLKGDNEQFF
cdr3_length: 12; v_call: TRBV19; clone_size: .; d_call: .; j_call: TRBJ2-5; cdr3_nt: TGTGCCAGTAGCGGTAGTGCAGAGACCCAGTACTTC; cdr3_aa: CASSGSAETQYF
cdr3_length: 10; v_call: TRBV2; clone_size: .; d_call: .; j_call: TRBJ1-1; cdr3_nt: TGTGCCAGCAGTGAAGTTGAAGCTTTCTTT; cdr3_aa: CASSEVEAFF
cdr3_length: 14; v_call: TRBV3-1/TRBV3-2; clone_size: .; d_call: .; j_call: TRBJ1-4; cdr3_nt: TGTGCCAGCAGCCAAGCCGGGAATAATGAAAAACTGTTTTTT; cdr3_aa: CASSQAGNNEKLFF
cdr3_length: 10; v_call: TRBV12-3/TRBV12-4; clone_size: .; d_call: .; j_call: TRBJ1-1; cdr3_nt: TGTGCCAGCAGTTGGGTTGAAGCTTTCTTT; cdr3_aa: CASSWVEAFF
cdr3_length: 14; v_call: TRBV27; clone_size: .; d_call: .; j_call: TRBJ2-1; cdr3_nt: TGTGCCAGCAGTTTAGGGCAGGCTTACAATGAGCAGTTCTTC; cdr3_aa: CASSLGQAYNEQFF
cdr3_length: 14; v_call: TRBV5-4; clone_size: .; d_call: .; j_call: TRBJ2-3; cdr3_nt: TGTGCCAGCAGCTTAATCGAGGGCACAGATACGCAGTATTTT; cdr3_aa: CASSLIEGTDTQYF
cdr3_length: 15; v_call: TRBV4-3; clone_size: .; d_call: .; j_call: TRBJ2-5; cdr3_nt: TGCGCCAGCAGCCCACGTAGCAGTGATCAAGAGACCCAGTACTTC; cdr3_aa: CASSPRSSDQETQYF